This T cell receptor (beta chain) was recorded in a study of blood T cell repertoires in COVID-19. CDR3 length equals 13 residues. CDR1 and CDR2 from the germline V gene are MNHNY and SVGAGI (reference sequence). Trimming shortened V by 5 bases and J by 6 bases, and 10 bases separated the two germline ends. Clones were sequenced by immunoSEQ multiplex PCR, and TCRdb holds only the in-frame ones, with some missing. The profile shows fewer than 130,000 clones, 88% of them singletons. The genes are TRBV6-6 and TRBJ2-2, with D unclear. Input material: peripheral blood. This receptor was obtained from a woman in her forties or fifties with acute or convalescent COVID-19. The CDR3 DNA sequence: TGTGCCAGCAGTCAAATTCTATCCGGGGAGCTGTTTTTT. Protein: CASSQILSGELFF.